This passage covers 25 T cell receptor beta chains from one sample sequenced in a study of blood T cell repertoires in COVID-19. Sequencing used immunoSEQ multiplex PCR; TCRdb keeps in-frame clones, though not all of them. The repertoire holds 120,000 or so clones, about four fifths seen once, with approximately 5.8% in the top ten. Sequencing was performed on peripheral blood. These receptors all come from an elderly man with active or convalescent COVID-19.

V gene TRBV5-4 combines with J gene TRBJ1-5; no clear D. Germline V gene lookup returns CDR1 SGHNT and CDR2 YYREEE (reference sequence). This CDR3 spans 13 amino acids. Trimming took off 0 bases at V and 6 bases at J, with 7 bases between the two ends. CDR3 sequence (DNA): TGTGCCAGCAGCTTGGATTCGGGTCAGCCCCAGCATTTT. Its translation: CASSLDSGQPQHF.

The chain has TRBV4-3 and TRBJ1-4; D gene ambiguous. Germline assignment: CDR1 LGHNA and CDR2 YSLEER. The V end was cut by 1 base, the J end by 2 bases, with 8 bases between. This CDR3 has 15 amino acids. The chain's CDR3 is CASSQAMGTNEKLFF. CDR3 bases: TGCGCCAGCAGCCAAGCAATGGGCACTAATGAAAAACTGTTTTTT.

The chain employs TRBV6-5 and TRBJ2-5, with 9 nucleotides matching TRBD2. This CDR3 has 15 residues. V shed 0 bases, J shed 7 bases, and the junction held 6 bases outside the gene matches. CDR1 and CDR2 from the germline V gene are MNHEY and SVGAGI. CDR3: CASSYSLGGGGTQYF. For the CDR3, the DNA is TGTGCCAGCAGTTACTCTCTTGGCGGGGGGGGGACCCAGTACTTC.

DNA for the CDR3: TGCAGTTCCACAGGGGGCGCGAAGACCCAGTACTTC. Its translation: CSSTGGAKTQYF. This chain links TRBV29-1 with TRBJ2-5, with 9 bases lining up with TRBD1. The germline V gene encodes CDR1 SQVTM and CDR2 ANQGSEA. The CDR3 loop spans 12 amino acids.

The rearrangement joins TRBV25-1 to TRBJ2-3; D unclear. Trimming removed 2 bases at V and 4 bases at J, with 4 bases between. The CDR3 is 12 residues long. Germline CDR1 and CDR2: MGHDK and SYGVNS. Here the CDR3 reads CASSENSDTQYF. In DNA form, the CDR3 reads TGTGCCAGCAGTGAAAACTCAGATACGCAGTATTTT.

The rearrangement uses TRBV7-9 and TRBJ2-7, with TRBD1 identical over 10 bases. CDR1 is SEHNR and CDR2 is FQNEAQ in the germline V gene (reference sequence). J gave up 5 bases and V 4 bases, and 8 bases lay outside the gene matches. This CDR3 is 15 amino acids long. CDR3 in amino acids: CASSSNNGQGDEQYF. CDR3 bases: TGTGCCAGCAGCTCGAACAATGGACAGGGGGACGAGCAGTACTTC.

V usage is TRBV5-1 and J usage is TRBJ1-2; D gene uncertain. The CDR3 is 15 amino acids. Germline CDR1 SGHRS, CDR2 YFSETQ. Between the trimmed V and J ends, which lost 0 bases and 8 bases, there was a span of 17 bases. The CDR3 sequence is CASSLADFLSAGYTF. The CDR3 DNA reads TGCGCCAGCAGCTTGGCGGACTTCCTCTCCGCGGGCTACACCTTC. The full variable domain, in which reference TRBV5-1 and TRBJ1-2 provide the parts outside the CDR3, is KAGVTQTPRYLIKTRGQQVTLSCSPISGHRSVSWYQQTPGQGLQFLFEYFSETQRNKGNFPGRFSGRQFSNSRSEMNVSTLELGDSALYLCASSLADFLSAGYTFGSGTRLTVV.

The rearrangement uses TRBV10-3 and TRBJ1-4; 7 bases line up with TRBD1. Germline assignment: CDR1 ENHRY and CDR2 SYGVKD. CDR3 length: 13 residues. Unmatched junction bases numbered 3, after V lost 11 bases and J lost 0 bases. CDR3 sequence: CAAGTATNEKLFF. DNA for the CDR3: TGTGCCGCCGGGACAGCAACTAATGAAAAACTGTTTTTT.

The gene calls are TRBV6-5 and TRBJ2-2; D is perhaps TRBD1 (6 bases). CDR1 is MNHEY and CDR2 is SVGAGI in the germline V gene. The CDR3 has 15 amino acids. The V gene lost 6 bases and the J gene lost 0 bases, with 11 bases spanning the gap. The CDR3 region has the DNA TGTGCCAGCAGACCCTCAGGGGCGAACACCGGGGAGCTGTTTTTT. Translation gives CASRPSGANTGELFF.

In its sample, this clone was seen once. The V call is TRBV9, the J call TRBJ2-7; D might be TRBD2 (6 bases). Germline V gives CDR1 SGDLS, CDR2 YYNGEE. CDR3 size: 14 residues. The ends were cut back, 2 bases at V and 1 base at J, with 10 bases in the middle. The CDR3 nucleotides read TGTGCCAGCAGCGTTAGCGGAGTATCCTACGAGCAGTACTTC. Residues: CASSVSGVSYEQYF.

Only a few counts were recorded for this clone. This chain joins TRBV23-1 and TRBJ1-5; 10 bases are a match to TRBD1. TRBV23-1 falls under the ORF class, with uncertain function. The CDR3 spans 18 residues. V lost 1 base, J lost 6 bases, and 12 bases stayed unmatched. For the CDR3, the DNA is TGCGCCAGCAGTCAATGGCCGCCCGACAGGGGGCGAGGTCAGCCCCAGCATTTT. It specifies CASSQWPPDRGRGQPQHF.

This chain connects TRBV3-1 (or the pseudogene TRBV3-2) to TRBJ2-7, with TRBD2 identical over 7 bases. CDR3 length equals 12 residues. The trim removed 9 bases at V and 1 base at J, leaving 3 bases unmatched. In germline, CDR1 is LGHDT, CDR2 YNNKEL (reference sequence). The CDR3 bases are TGTGCCAGGGGGGGGAGGTCCTACGAGCAGTACTTC. It yields the protein CARGGRSYEQYF.

In this sample, this clone turned up a few times. This chain links TRBV21-1 with TRBJ1-5; the listed D gene, TRBD1, was not tested against the DNA. TRBV21-1 is listed as a pseudogene. The CDR3 has 18 residues. This CDR3 is CASSKEEPGTGANQPQHF. The DNA for the CDR3 is TGTGCCAGCAGCAAAGAAGAGCCCGGGACAGGGGCGAATCAGCCCCAGCATTTT.

This chain connects TRBV18 to TRBJ1-3; TRBD1 matches 8 bases. The length of the CDR3 is 16 residues. With V trimmed by 3 bases and J by 3 bases, 7 bases remained unmatched. Germline CDR1 reads KGHSH; CDR2 reads LQKENI. The CDR3 bases are TGTGCCAGCTCACCTGGACAGGGAAAGGGTGGAAACACCATATATTTT. Residues: CASSPGQGKGGNTIYF.

This chain connects TRBV30 to TRBJ2-5; tentatively, D is TRBD2 (6 bases). Trimming removed 8 bases at V and 6 bases at J, with 19 bases between. Per the germline V gene, CDR1 is GTSNPN and CDR2 is SVGIG (reference sequence). The CDR3 contains 13 residues. The DNA of the CDR3 is TGTGCCAGGGCACCTCGAAGCGGGCAGACCCAGTACTTC. This translates into CARAPRSGQTQYF.

This rearrangement joins TRBV9 to TRBJ2-5, with TRBD1 matching over 7 bases. Losses at the gene ends were 7 bases for V and 1 base for J; bases not matched to a gene: 7. Looked up from germline, CDR1 is SGDLS and CDR2 is YYNGEE. This CDR3 is built from 14 residues. CDR3 loop: CASGPGQIQETQYF. The CDR3 DNA reads as TGTGCCAGCGGCCCGGGACAGATCCAAGAGACCCAGTACTTC.

With respect to this clone: Other DNA sequences of this sample code for an identical CDR3. The genes are TRBV3-1 (or the pseudogene TRBV3-2) and TRBJ1-5; D remains unclear. Deletions cut 6 bases from V and 1 base from J, with 16 bases between. Germline V gene lookup returns CDR1 LGHDT and CDR2 YNNKEL (reference sequence). The CDR3 has 16 residues. The CDR3 is CASSRTLGGSNQPQHF. The CDR3 bases are TGTGCCAGCAGTCGAACCCTTGGAGGGAGCAATCAGCCCCAGCATTTT.

V is TRBV7-8 and J is TRBJ2-5, with TRBD2 matching 9 bases. The CDR3 loop spans 16 amino acids. CDR1 and CDR2 from the germline V gene are SGHVS and FQNEAQ. Germline trimming cut 5 bases from V and 4 bases from J; bases unmatched to any gene: 11. The CDR3 nucleotides are TGTGCCAGCAGCGGGAAAGCGGGGGGTAAGGGAGAGACCCAGTACTTC. This sequence encodes CASSGKAGGKGETQYF.

The chain employs TRBV10-3 and TRBJ1-2; weak D call: TRBD1 (5 bases). The V gene's germline CDR1 is ENHRY and CDR2 SYGVKD. With 3 bases removed from V and 6 bases from J, the gap between germline ends came to 17 bases. The CDR3 loop spans 15 amino acids. The CDR3 sequence is CAISDVGPPGDGYTF. As DNA, the CDR3 is TGTGCCATCAGTGATGTGGGCCCTCCGGGGGATGGCTACACCTTC.

The rearrangement uses TRBV4-1 and TRBJ1-6; 8 bases match TRBD1. Germline V gives CDR1 MGHRA, CDR2 YSYEKL. Trimming at V came to 1 base and at J to 3 bases, leaving 2 bases not matched to a gene. The CDR3 is made up of 16 amino acids. The CDR3 here is CASSQGTGIYNSPLHF. In DNA form, the CDR3 reads TGCGCCAGCAGCCAAGGGACAGGGATCTATAATTCACCCCTCCACTTT.

This clone was seen only once. The chain is built from TRBV5-1 and TRBJ1-4, with 8 nucleotides matching TRBD1. J gave up 7 bases and V 2 bases, and 4 bases lay outside the gene matches. This CDR3 contains 14 residues. Germline CDR1 reads SGHRS; CDR2 reads YFSETQ. This chain's CDR3 is CASSFGQGFEKLFF. The CDR3 nucleotides read TGCGCCAGCAGCTTCGGACAGGGTTTTGAAAAACTGTTTTTT.

This clone turned up a few times. The chain combines TRBV7-2 with TRBJ2-7; D is possibly TRBD1 (5 bases). The CDR3 consists of 14 residues. The V gene's germline CDR1 is SGHTA and CDR2 FQGNSA. V gave up 4 bases and J gave up 6 bases, with 16 bases separating them. DNA for the CDR3: TGTGCCAGCAGCTATAGTAGGGGCGCATCCGAGCAGTACTTC. It specifies CASSYSRGASEQYF.

The V gene is TRBV5-6, the J gene TRBJ2-1; 10 positions match TRBD2. The J segment lost 4 bases and the V segment lost 4 bases, leaving 8 bases of the junction unmatched. CDR1 is SGHDT and CDR2 is YYEEEE in the germline V gene. The CDR3 runs 16 residues. The DNA for the CDR3 is TGTGCCAGCAGCCCGGGTAGCGGGGGGAGATACAATGAGCAGTTCTTC. It encodes CASSPGSGGRYNEQFF. The full variable domain, with the rest looked up from reference TRBV5-6 and TRBJ2-1, is DAGVTQSPTHLIKTRGQQVTLRCSPKSGHDTVSWYQQALGQGPQFIFQYYEEEERQRGNFPDRFSGHQFPNYSSELNVNALLLGDSALYLCASSPGSGGRYNEQFFGPGTRLTVL.

The gene calls are TRBV7-9 and TRBJ1-2; D unresolved. V lost 7 bases, J lost 5 bases, and 14 bases lay in between. The germline V gene encodes CDR1 SEHNR and CDR2 FQNEAQ (reference sequence). CDR3 length: 13 residues. The CDR3 is CASTSEPGYGYTF. CDR3 bases: TGTGCCAGCACCTCGGAACCGGGGTATGGCTACACCTTC.

This clone showed up just a few times. The CDR3 nucleotides are TGTGCCAGTAGTACCAAAGACAGATATAGCAATCAGCCCCAGCATTTT. It encodes CASSTKDRYSNQPQHF. The V and J genes are TRBV19 and TRBJ1-5; tentatively, D is TRBD1 (5 bases). The germline V gene has CDR1 LNHDA and CDR2 SQIVND (reference sequence). The CDR3 extends over 16 amino acids. The V and J ends lost 4 bases and 0 bases respectively, with 13 bases between them.